Listed here is a single T cell receptor (beta chain). The ends were cut back, 4 bases at V and 6 bases at J, with 11 bases in the middle. The CDR3 is made up of 13 amino acids. Germline assignment: CDR1 SGHRS and CDR2 YFSETQ. Sequencing used cDNA as its template, made by extracting RNA and reverse transcribing it. Profiling relied on immunoSEQ multiplex PCR, and the TCRdb table lists in-frame clones only, not all of them. The profile shows 140,000 to 150,000 clones, around 47% of them singletons. This sample is drawn from a study of CD8+ T cells in alopecia areata. This chain uses TRBV5-1 with TRBJ2-1, with D hard to call. The TCR originated in a human donor with alopecia areata. Material for sequencing was CD4+ T cells sorted from blood. The CDR3 protein is CASSNGAPNEQFF. The DNA for the CDR3 is TGCGCCAGCAGCAACGGTGCGCCCAATGAGCAGTTCTTC. Based on the CDR3 plus reference TRBV5-1 and TRBJ2-1, the full variable domain is KAGVTQTPRYLIKTRGQQVTLSCSPISGHRSVSWYQQTPGQGLQFLFEYFSETQRNKGNFPGRFSGRQFSNSRSEMNVSTLELGDSALYLCASSNGAPNEQFFGPGTRLTVL.